A selection of T cell receptor beta chains follows, all from one sample in a study of T cells in Graves' hyperthyroidism and ophthalmopathy. TCRdb itself ran the multiplex PCR reads through MiXCR, one entry per CDR3 protein. This table holds hundreds of thousands of distinct CDR3 sequences, about 15% found once. The source material was blood. The receptors derive from a man aged 18 to 35 with Graves' ophthalmopathy. CDR3s include the opening cysteine and the closing phenylalanine or tryptophan. A D gene is named only where the DNA matches it firmly. Some rows mark clone size as missing; the rest say once, few, many or name a class of expanded clone.

>TRBV20-1|NA|TRBJ2-7|many
CSASGGLFFDEQYF
TGCAGTGCTAGTGGGGGACTGTTTTTTGACGAGCAGTACTTC
>TRBV6-5|NA|TRBJ2-7|many
CASSYSISPGYEQYF
TGTGCCAGCAGTTACTCGATCAGCCCAGGGTACGAGCAGTACTTC
>TRBV6-5|NA|TRBJ1-1|NA
CASSYSDSVNTEAFF
TGTGCCAGCAGTTACTCGGACAGCGTAAACACTGAAGCTTTCTTT
>TRBV24-1|TRBD2|TRBJ2-1|many
CATSPGTSGPSSYNEQFF
TGTGCCACCAGCCCCGGGACTAGCGGGCCCAGCTCCTACAATGAGCAGTTCTTC
>TRBV20-1|NA|TRBJ2-5|many
CSASGAQPFPGTQYF
TGCAGTGCCTCGGGGGCCCAGCCGTTTCCAGGGACCCAGTACTTC
>TRBV6-1|NA|TRBJ1-6|many
CASRTLGNSPLHF
TGTGCCAGCAGAACTCTAGGGAATTCACCCCTCCACTTT
>TRBV10-1|TRBD1|TRBJ2-7|NA
CASSEGTGGLGEQYF
TGCGCCAGCAGTGAGGGGACAGGGGGCCTCGGCGAGCAGTACTTC
>TRBV6-5|NA|TRBJ2-2|NA
CASSYIQGTGELFF
TGTGCCAGCAGTTACATCCAGGGAACCGGGGAGCTGTTTTTT
>TRBV19|NA|TRBJ1-4|few
CASAQDATNEKLFF
TGTGCCAGTGCCCAAGATGCAACTAATGAAAAACTGTTTTTT
>TRBV5-1|TRBD2|TRBJ2-1|many
CASSLASGSSYNEQFF
TGCGCCAGCAGCTTGGCCAGCGGGAGCTCCTACAATGAGCAGTTCTTC
>TRBV7-8|TRBD1|TRBJ1-5|many
CASSLAGGGRQPQHF
TGTGCCAGCAGCTTAGCGGGAGGGGGCCGGCAGCCCCAGCATTTT
>TRBV12-3/TRBV12-4|NA|TRBJ2-3|many
CASSLLLTGTDTQYF
TGTGCCAGCAGTTTACTACTCACCGGCACAGATACGCAGTATTTT
>TRBV6-4|TRBD2|TRBJ2-3|NA
CASSEAGAADTQYF
TGTGCCAGCAGTGAAGCGGGGGCTGCAGATACGCAGTATTTT
>TRBV5-6|NA|TRBJ1-6|many
CASRLSWDSPLHF
TGTGCCAGCAGACTCAGTTGGGATTCACCCCTCCACTTT
>TRBV5-1|NA|TRBJ1-6|NA
CASSQTADYSPLHF
TGCGCCAGCAGCCAGACAGCTGATTATTCACCCCTCCACTTT
>TRBV5-5|TRBD2|TRBJ2-1|NA
CASSSGLASDMGNEQFF
TGTGCCAGCAGCTCGGGACTAGCTAGCGACATGGGCAATGAGCAGTTCTTC
>TRBV28|NA|TRBJ1-6|many
CASSLSQRFSYNSPLHF
TGTGCCAGCAGTCTCTCCCAACGGTTCTCCTATAATTCACCCCTCCACTTT
>TRBV11-2|TRBD1|TRBJ2-3|many
CASSLDRDREHTQYF
TGTGCCAGCAGCTTAGATCGGGACAGGGAACATACGCAGTATTTT
>TRBV20-1|NA|TRBJ2-4|NA
CSARDSGIAINIQYF
TGCAGTGCTAGAGATTCGGGGATTGCCATAAACATTCAGTACTTC
>TRBV27|NA|TRBJ2-7|NA
CASSLIPSSYEQYF
TGTGCCAGCAGTTTAATCCCTTCTAGCTACGAGCAGTACTTC
>TRBV18|NA|TRBJ1-5|many
CASAVQPQHF
TGTGCCAGCGCCGTTCAGCCCCAGCATTTT
>TRBV6-1|TRBD2|TRBJ2-7|many
CASTSGRTYEQYF
TGTGCCAGCACTAGCGGGAGAACCTACGAGCAGTACTTC
>TRBV11-2|TRBD2|TRBJ2-7|NA
CASSLGAGLAVEQYF
TGTGCCAGCAGTTTGGGCGCGGGACTAGCAGTCGAGCAGTACTTC
>TRBV20-1|NA|TRBJ1-5|many
CSARVVNQPQHF
TGCAGTGCTAGAGTTGTAAATCAGCCCCAGCATTTT
>TRBV5-1|NA|TRBJ2-7|many
CASSVGTGYEQYF
TGCGCCAGCAGCGTAGGGACGGGGTACGAGCAGTACTTC
>TRBV7-2|TRBD1|TRBJ2-3|many
CASSSGTRGLGDTQYF
TGTGCCAGCAGCTCCGGAACTAGGGGGCTTGGAGATACGCAGTATTTT
>TRBV3-1|NA|TRBJ1-2|many
CASSQGRQTSYGYTF
TGTGCCAGCAGCCAAGGTCGGCAGACCTCCTATGGCTACACCTTC
>TRBV12-3/TRBV12-4|NA|TRBJ2-2|many
CASSFGLYGELFF
TGTGCCAGCAGTTTCGGACTATACGGGGAGCTGTTTTTT
>TRBV12-3/TRBV12-4|TRBD1|TRBJ2-1|many
CASTTNRDSGHHNEQFF
TGTGCCAGCACCACAAACCGGGACAGTGGCCACCACAATGAGCAGTTCTTC
>TRBV9|NA|TRBJ2-4|many
CASSVGLLRTAKNIQYF
TGTGCCAGCAGCGTAGGCCTTCTTCGGACAGCCAAAAACATTCAGTACTTC
>TRBV7-8|NA|TRBJ1-6|many
CASSSSQGPPYNSPLHF
TGTGCCAGCAGCTCGTCCCAGGGCCCTCCTTATAATTCACCCCTCCACTTT
>TRBV27|NA|TRBJ2-1|few
CASSHPLQERYF
TGTGCCAGCAGCCACCCCCTACAGGAGCGGTACTTC
>TRBV13|NA|TRBJ2-5|few
CASSLASRQETQYF
TGTGCCAGCAGCTTAGCGTCTAGGCAAGAGACCCAGTACTTC
>TRBV15|NA|TRBJ2-1|many
CATRIPGGQGYHEQFF
TGTGCCACCAGGATCCCTGGGGGGCAGGGGTATCATGAGCAGTTCTTC
>TRBV6-2/TRBV6-3|TRBD2|TRBJ2-1|many
CASNPVGRAPNEQFF
TGTGCCAGCAATCCAGTTGGGAGGGCCCCTAATGAGCAGTTCTTC
>TRBV7-8|TRBD1|TRBJ2-7|many
CASSLAGQGSYEQYF
TGTGCCAGCAGCTTAGCGGGACAGGGGTCCTACGAGCAGTACTTC
>TRBV6-1|NA|TRBJ1-2|many
CASTITGTRTLGGYTF
TGTGCCAGCACTATAACCGGGACCCGAACTTTGGGCGGCTACACCTTC
>TRBV18|NA|TRBJ2-5|many
CASSPGTSSTQYF
TGTGCCAGCTCACCAGGGACCTCCTCGACCCAGTACTTC
>TRBV5-1|NA|TRBJ2-2|many
CASSLGQASNTGELFF
TGCGCCAGCAGCTTGGGACAGGCCTCGAACACCGGGGAGCTGTTTTTT
>TRBV7-9|NA|TRBJ2-7|many
CASSLARVGRYSYEQYF
TGTGCCAGCAGCTTAGCGCGGGTGGGCAGGTACTCCTACGAGCAGTACTTC
>TRBV3-1|NA|TRBJ2-1|many
CASTRIGSGNEQFF
TGTGCCAGCACCAGGATTGGCTCGGGCAATGAGCAGTTCTTC
>TRBV9|NA|TRBJ2-3|many
CASSVEPTDTQYF
TGTGCCAGCAGCGTAGAGCCCACAGATACGCAGTATTTT
>TRBV4-1|NA|TRBJ2-5|few
CASSPYGEGRETQYF
TGCGCCAGCAGCCCCTACGGGGAAGGGCGAGAAACCCAGTACTTC
>TRBV6-2/TRBV6-3|NA|TRBJ1-1|many
CASSYEEGFMNTEAFF
TGTGCCAGCAGTTACGAGGAGGGCTTTATGAACACTGAAGCTTTCTTT
>TRBV4-2|NA|TRBJ2-5|NA
CASSQEGFLREETQYF
TGTGCCAGCAGCCAAGAGGGCTTTCTAAGAGAGGAGACCCAGTACTTC
>TRBV24-1|NA|TRBJ2-3|many
CATSGLSGTDTQYF
TGTGCCACCAGTGGACTAAGCGGCACAGATACGCAGTATTTT
>TRBV19|TRBD1|TRBJ2-7|many
CASSTNWAGQGAYEQYF
TGTGCCAGTAGCACAAATTGGGCTGGACAGGGCGCCTACGAGCAGTACTTC
>TRBV19|NA|TRBJ1-1|few
CASSISQALTEAFF
TGTGCCAGTAGTATTTCACAGGCCCTCACTGAAGCTTTCTTT
>TRBV11-2|TRBD2|TRBJ2-4|many
CASSLGGRAIQYF
TGTGCCAGCAGCTTAGGCGGGAGGGCCATTCAGTACTTC
>TRBV2|TRBD1|TRBJ2-7|many
CASSGRDRGTYEQYF
TGTGCCAGCAGTGGCCGGGACAGGGGTACCTACGAGCAGTACTTC
>TRBV28|NA|TRBJ2-5|many
CASSRIAGEAQYF
TGTGCCAGCAGTCGCATAGCCGGGGAGGCCCAGTACTTC
>TRBV5-1|TRBD1|TRBJ1-1|many
CASSWGTGVGWTEAFF
TGCGCCAGCAGCTGGGGGACAGGGGTCGGGTGGACTGAAGCTTTCTTT
>TRBV7-9|NA|TRBJ1-2|few
CASRPPASNYGYTF
TGTGCCAGCAGACCTCCGGCATCCAACTATGGCTACACCTTC
>TRBV11-3|TRBD1|TRBJ2-2|many
CASSTGQGGSGELFF
TGTGCCAGCAGCACCGGACAGGGAGGTTCCGGGGAGCTGTTTTTT